This record looks at one T cell receptor (beta chain) sequence and its context. Per the study methods: Amplifying reference gene primers gave estimates of nucleated cell counts. Generated by immunoSEQ multiplex PCR, the TCRdb table keeps only in-frame clones and is missing some. That table furnishes V, J and clone size, whereas the DNA furnished D and trimming. The table records about 250,000 clones, 85% to 90% of them present only once. The CDR3 is 16 amino acids. The V gene lost 2 bases and the J gene lost 3 bases, with 17 bases spanning the gap. The data stem from a study of blood T cell repertoires in COVID-19. Looking at the study overall: The United States, Italy and Spain supplied acute and convalescent COVID-19 samples. From T cells, B-cell-depleted T cells, or PBMCs came the material, which was cDNA or gDNA.

The V gene is TRBV23-1, the J gene TRBJ2-7, with TRBD1 as a possible D gene (6 bases). TRBV23-1 is classed as an ORF, of uncertain function. The sequence was collected from a man at least 80 years old with acute or convalescent COVID-19. The sequencing sample was made of peripheral blood. CDR3 DNA sequence: TGCGCCAGCAGTCAAAAGACAGGTCTATTCCGCTACGAGCAGTACTTC. Translating gives CASSQKTGLFRYEQYF.